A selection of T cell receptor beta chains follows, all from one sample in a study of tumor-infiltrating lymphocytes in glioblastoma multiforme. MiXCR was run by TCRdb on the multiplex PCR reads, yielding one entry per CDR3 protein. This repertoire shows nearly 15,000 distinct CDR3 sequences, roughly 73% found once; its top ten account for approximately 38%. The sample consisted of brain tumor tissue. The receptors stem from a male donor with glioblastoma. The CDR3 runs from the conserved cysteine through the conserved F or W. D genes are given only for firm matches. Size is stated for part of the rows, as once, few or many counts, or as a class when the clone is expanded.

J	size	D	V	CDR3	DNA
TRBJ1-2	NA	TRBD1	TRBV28	CASSSGQAHGYTF	TGTGCCAGCAGCTCAGGACAGGCCCATGGCTACACCTTC
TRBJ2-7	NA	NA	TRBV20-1	CSVRITGEIEQYF	TGCAGTGTGAGGATTACTGGGGAAATCGAGCAGTACTTC
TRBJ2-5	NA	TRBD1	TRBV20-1	CSAFQGAQETQYF	TGCAGTGCTTTTCAGGGGGCTCAAGAGACCCAGTACTTC
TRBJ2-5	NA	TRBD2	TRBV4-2	CASSQELLAGSLQETQYF	TGTGCCAGCAGCCAAGAGTTGCTAGCGGGATCCCTACAAGAGACCCAGTACTTC
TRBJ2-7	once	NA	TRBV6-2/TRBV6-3	CASSYFTTSYEQYF	TGTGCCAGCAGTTACTTTACGACCTCCTACGAGCAGTACTTC
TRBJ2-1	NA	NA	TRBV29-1	CSVYGSSYNEQFF	TGCAGCGTTTATGGGAGCTCCTACAATGAGCAGTTCTTC
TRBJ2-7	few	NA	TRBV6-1	CASSEEPDPLEQYF	TGTGCCAGCAGTGAAGAGCCAGATCCCCTTGAGCAGTACTTC
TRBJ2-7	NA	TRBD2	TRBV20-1	CSSMALAGVQEQYF	TGCAGTTCTATGGCACTAGCGGGAGTTCAGGAGCAGTACTTC
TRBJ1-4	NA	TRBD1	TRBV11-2	CASSLGGTGEFERLSF	TGTGCCAGCAGCTTAGGAGGGACAGGGGAGTTTGAAAGACTGTCTTTT
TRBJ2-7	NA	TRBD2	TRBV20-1	CSATRAASGNSYEQYF	TGCAGTGCCACAAGGGCGGCTAGCGGGAACTCCTACGAGCAGTACTTC
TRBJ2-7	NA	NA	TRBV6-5	CASTRRDGSYEQYF	TGTGCCAGCACTCGCCGGGACGGCTCCTACGAGCAGTACTTC
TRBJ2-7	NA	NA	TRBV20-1	CSASTFGRPAVEQYF	TGCAGTGCTAGCACATTTGGGAGGCCGGCCGTCGAGCAGTACTTC
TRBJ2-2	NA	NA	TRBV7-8	CASGTETAGELFF	TGTGCCAGCGGAACGGAGACAGCCGGGGAGCTGTTTTTT
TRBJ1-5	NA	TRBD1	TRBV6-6	CASSPRQGPYQPQHF	TGTGCCAGCAGTCCTCGACAGGGACCCTATCAGCCCCAGCATTTT
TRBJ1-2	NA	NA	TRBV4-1	CASSQERGNYGYTF	TGCGCCAGCAGCCAAGAAAGGGGGAACTATGGCTACACCTTC
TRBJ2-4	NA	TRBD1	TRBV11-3	CATPRQGPAKNIQYF	TGTGCCACCCCCCGACAGGGTCCGGCCAAAAACATTCAGTACTTC
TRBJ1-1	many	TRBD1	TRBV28	CASSSHRGLLNTEAFF	TGTGCCAGCAGTTCCCACAGGGGGCTCTTGAACACTGAAGCTTTCTTT
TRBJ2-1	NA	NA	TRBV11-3	CASSSRGEGRQIF	TGTGCCAGCAGCTCGAGGGGGGAGGGTAGGCAGATCTTC
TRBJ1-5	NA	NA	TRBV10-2	CASGPLAIGDQPQHF	TGTGCCAGCGGACCCTTGGCGATAGGGGATCAGCCCCAGCATTTT
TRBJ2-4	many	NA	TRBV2	CASSAMTGIKNIQYF	TGTGCCAGCAGTGCTATGACAGGAATCAAAAACATTCAGTACTTC
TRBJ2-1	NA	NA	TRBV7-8	CAIGLARGPQVYNEQFF	TGTGCCATCGGCTTAGCGCGCGGCCCCCAAGTGTACAATGAGCAGTTCTTC
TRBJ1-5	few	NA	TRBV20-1	CSARGSPPNQPQHF	TGCAGTGCTAGGGGAAGCCCCCCCAATCAGCCCCAGCATTTT
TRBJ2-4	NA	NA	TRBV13	CASSLWQTYKNTQYF	TGTGCCAGCAGCTTATGGCAGACTTATAAAAACACCCAGTACTTC
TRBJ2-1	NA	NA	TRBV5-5	CASSFVRVVGNEQFF	TGTGCCAGCAGCTTCGTCAGGGTTGTGGGAAATGAGCAGTTCTTC
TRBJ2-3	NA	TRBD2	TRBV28	CASSLPSGLTATQYF	TGTGCCAGCAGTTTACCTAGCGGGCTAACAGCTACGCAGTATTTT
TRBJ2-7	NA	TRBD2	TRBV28	CASGPSGSLYNEQYF	TGTGCCAGCGGTCCCAGCGGGAGTCTATACAATGAGCAGTACTTC
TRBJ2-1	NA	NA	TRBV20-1	CSARRTIGRWNEQFF	TGCAGTGCTAGACGGACTATCGGGAGATGGAATGAGCAGTTCTTC
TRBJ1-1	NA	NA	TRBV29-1	CSVTTANTEASF	TGCAGCGTAACTACAGCGAACACTGAAGCTTCCTTT
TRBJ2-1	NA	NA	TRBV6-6	CASRYQFSGINEQFF	TGTGCCAGCAGGTATCAATTCTCAGGAATTAATGAGCAGTTCTTC
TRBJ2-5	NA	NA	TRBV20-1	CSARDGTGWVREIQYF	TGCAGTGCTAGAGACGGTACAGGGTGGGTTCGGGAGATCCAGTACTTC
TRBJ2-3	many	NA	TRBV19	CASSIGLADTQYF	TGTGCCAGTAGTATCGGACTGGCAGATACGCAGTATTTT
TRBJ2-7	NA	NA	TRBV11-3	CASSWRPDSREQYF	TGTGCCAGCAGTTGGAGACCCGACAGCCGGGAGCAGTACTTC
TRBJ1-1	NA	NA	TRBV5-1	CASTSGGAALNTEAFF	TGCGCCAGCACCTCGGGGGGGGCAGCCTTGAACACTGAAGCTTTCTTT
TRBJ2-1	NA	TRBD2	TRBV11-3	CVSCLETSELSNEQFF	TGTGTCAGCTGCTTAGAAACTAGCGAACTGTCCAATGAGCAGTTCTTC
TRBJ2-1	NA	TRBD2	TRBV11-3	CANSLETSEPSNERFF	TGTGCCAACAGCTTAGAAACTAGCGAACCTTCCAATGAGCGGTTCTTC
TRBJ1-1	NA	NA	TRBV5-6	CASSYSTVNTEAFF	TGTGCCAGCAGCTATTCGACAGTCAACACTGAAGCTTTCTTT
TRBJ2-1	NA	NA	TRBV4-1	CASSLDRSSYNKQFF	TGCGCCAGCAGCCTTGACAGGTCCTCCTACAATAAGCAGTTCTTC